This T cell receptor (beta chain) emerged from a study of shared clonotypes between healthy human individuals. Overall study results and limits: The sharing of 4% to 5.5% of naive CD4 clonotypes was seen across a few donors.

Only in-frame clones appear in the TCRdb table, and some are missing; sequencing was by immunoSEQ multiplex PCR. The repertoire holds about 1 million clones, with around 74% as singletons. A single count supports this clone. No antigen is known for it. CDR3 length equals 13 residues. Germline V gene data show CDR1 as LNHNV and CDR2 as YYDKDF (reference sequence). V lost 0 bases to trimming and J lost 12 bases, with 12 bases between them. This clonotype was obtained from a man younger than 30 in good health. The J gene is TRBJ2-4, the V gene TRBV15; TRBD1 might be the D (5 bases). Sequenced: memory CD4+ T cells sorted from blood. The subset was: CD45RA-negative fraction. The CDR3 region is CATSRDRQGGQYF. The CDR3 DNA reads TGTGCCACCAGCAGAGATCGTCAGGGTGGTCAGTACTTC. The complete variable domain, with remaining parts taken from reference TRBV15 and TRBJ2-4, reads DAMVIQNPRYQVTQFGKPVTLSCSQTLNHNVMYWYQQKSSQAPKLLFHYYDKDFNNEADTPDNFQSRRPNTSFCFLDIRSPGLGDTAMYLCATSRDRQGGQYFGAGTRLSVL.